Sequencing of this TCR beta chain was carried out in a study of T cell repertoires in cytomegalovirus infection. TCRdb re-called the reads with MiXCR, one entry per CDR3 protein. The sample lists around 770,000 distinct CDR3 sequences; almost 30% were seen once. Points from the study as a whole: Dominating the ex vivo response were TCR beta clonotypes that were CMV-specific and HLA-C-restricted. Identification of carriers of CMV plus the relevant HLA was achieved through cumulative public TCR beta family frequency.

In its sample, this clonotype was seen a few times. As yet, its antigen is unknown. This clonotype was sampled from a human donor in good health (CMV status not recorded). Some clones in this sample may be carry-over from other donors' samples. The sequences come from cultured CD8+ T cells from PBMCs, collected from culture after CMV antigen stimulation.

The CDR3 DNA reads as TGTGCCAGCAGCCAGAGGGCAGGGCTTAGCAATCAGCCCCAGCATTTT. It specifies CASSQRAGLSNQPQHF. This chain uses TRBV7-2 with TRBJ1-5; tentative D call: TRBD1 (5 bases). Germline lookup yields CDR1 SGHTA and CDR2 FQGNSA. This CDR3 is built from 16 residues. Trimming took off 5 bases at V and 0 bases at J, with 14 bases between the two ends. Supplemented by reference TRBV7-2 and TRBJ1-5, the full variable domain reads GAGVSQSPSNKVTEKGKDVELRCDPISGHTALYWYRQSLGQGLEFLIYFQGNSAPDKSGLPSDRFSAERTGGSVSTLTIQRTQQEDSAVYLCASSQRAGLSNQPQHFGDGTRLSIL.